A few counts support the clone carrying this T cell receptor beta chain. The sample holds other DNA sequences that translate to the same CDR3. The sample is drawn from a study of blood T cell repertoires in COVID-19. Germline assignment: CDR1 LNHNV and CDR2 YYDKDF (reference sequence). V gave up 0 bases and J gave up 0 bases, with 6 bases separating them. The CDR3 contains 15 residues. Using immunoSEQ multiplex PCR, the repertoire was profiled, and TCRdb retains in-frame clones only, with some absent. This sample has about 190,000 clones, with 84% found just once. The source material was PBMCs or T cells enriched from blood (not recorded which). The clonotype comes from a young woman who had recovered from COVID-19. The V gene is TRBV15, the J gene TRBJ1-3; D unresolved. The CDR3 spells CATSRDGGSGNTIYF. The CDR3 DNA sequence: TGTGCCACCAGCAGAGATGGAGGCTCTGGAAACACCATATATTTT. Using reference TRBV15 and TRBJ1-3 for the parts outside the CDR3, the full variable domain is DAMVIQNPRYQVTQFGKPVTLSCSQTLNHNVMYWYQQKSSQAPKLLFHYYDKDFNNEADTPDNFQSRRPNTSFCFLDIRSPGLGDTAMYLCATSRDGGSGNTIYFGEGSWLTVV.